The 13 T cell receptor beta chains given below trace back to one sample, sequenced in a study of T cells expressing NK-cell markers (dated by TCRdb to 2018 to 2021). The protocol used for the library was 5' RACE. These reads were obtained on an Illumina HiSeq 2000. Reads reprocessed by TCRdb are summarized as one entry per CDR3 protein sequence, and DNA is absent. This sample's table contains about 110,000 distinct CDR3 sequences. Roughly 18% of the sample is held by the ten biggest clonotypes. Sequenced input: blood T cells: a sorted CD56 or NKG2C T cell subset, CD4+ or CD8+ T cells, or bulk PBMC T cells (not recorded which). The receptors stem from a woman aged 18 to 75 in good health.

The rearrangement joins TRBV7-8 to TRBJ2-3; the D gene TCRdb calls, TRBD1, cannot be checked with no DNA. The CDR3 totals 19 residues. The germline CDR1 and CDR2 sequences are SGHVS and FQNEAQ. CDR3 protein: CASSSDGRPGRGQGDTQYF.

The CDR3 protein is CASSGGLAGNEQFF. V gene TRBV11-2 combines with J gene TRBJ2-1; TCRdb indicates TRBD2, and absent DNA this call remains unverified. CDR1 and CDR2 from the germline V gene are SGHAT and FQNNGV. CDR3 length: 14 amino acids.

The chain carries TRBV7-9 and TRBJ2-7. CDR1 is SEHNR, CDR2 FQNEAQ, per germline (reference sequence). CDR3 size: 12 residues. CDR3 in amino acids: CASSSNLYEQYF.

This chain links TRBV4-1 with TRBJ2-7; with no DNA, the TCRdb D assignment of TRBD2 cannot be verified. The CDR3 has 14 residues. CDR1 is MGHRA and CDR2 is YSYEKL in the germline V gene. CDR3: CASSQVASGYEQYF.

The chain employs TRBV13 and TRBJ2-5; the TCRdb call, TRBD2, lacks DNA for checking. Germline V gives CDR1 PRHDT, CDR2 FYEKMQ (reference sequence). The CDR3 loop spans 16 amino acids. The CDR3 sequence: CASSSRGLALQETQYF.

This sequence joins TRBV7-8 and TRBJ2-5; the D call of TRBD2 rests on TCRdb alone, since no DNA is present to check it. The CDR3 runs to 17 residues. CDR1 is SGHVS and CDR2 is FQNEAQ in the germline V gene. This CDR3 reads CASSLLAGGPTGETQYF.

The chain couples TRBV27 to TRBJ2-7; TCRdb selects TRBD1, and the lack of DNA leaves this call unchecked. Germline V gene data show CDR1 as MNHEY and CDR2 as SMNVEV (reference sequence). This CDR3 comprises 14 residues. CDR3 region: CASSWASQGYEQYF.

V gene TRBV5-6 combines with J gene TRBJ1-1. CDR1 is SGHDT and CDR2 is YYEEEE in the germline V gene. The CDR3 extends over 14 amino acids. Here the CDR3 reads CASSFGSGYTEAFF. Using reference TRBV5-6 and TRBJ1-1 for the parts outside the CDR3, the full variable domain is DAGVTQSPTHLIKTRGQQVTLRCSPKSGHDTVSWYQQALGQGPQFIFQYYEEEERQRGNFPDRFSGHQFPNYSSELNVNALLLGDSALYLCASSFGSGYTEAFFGQGTRLTVV.

The chain has TRBV5-4 and TRBJ1-1; lacking DNA, the TRBD1 call made by TCRdb goes unchecked. The CDR3 runs 13 residues. Germline CDR1 and CDR2: SGHNT and YYREEE (reference sequence). CDR3 residues: CASSLKGVTEAFF.

The chain uses TRBV5-5 and TRBJ1-1; TCRdb outputs TRBD1, but without DNA this stays unchecked. The CDR3 is 13 residues long. Germline lookup yields CDR1 SGHKS and CDR2 YYEKEE (reference sequence). This CDR3 reads CASSLGQGGEAFF.

The chain carries TRBV7-8 and TRBJ2-1; there is no DNA to check the TCRdb D call of TRBD2. This CDR3 has 17 amino acids. Germline V gene data show CDR1 as SGHVS and CDR2 as FQNEAQ. CDR3 sequence reads: CASSSHVGGGGAGEQFF.

The chain uses TRBV20-1 and TRBJ2-1; TCRdb gives TRBD1 as the D gene, but with no DNA this cannot be confirmed. This CDR3 contains 16 residues. Germline V gene lookup returns CDR1 DFQATT and CDR2 SNEGSKA (reference sequence). This CDR3 is CSARPPGQLIPNEQFF.

The CDR3 loop is CASSLVFGSGETQYF. The J gene is TRBJ2-5, the V gene TRBV11-2; TCRdb names TRBD2, which stays unverified in the absence of DNA. Germline CDR1 reads SGHAT; CDR2 reads FQNNGV. There are 15 residues in the CDR3.